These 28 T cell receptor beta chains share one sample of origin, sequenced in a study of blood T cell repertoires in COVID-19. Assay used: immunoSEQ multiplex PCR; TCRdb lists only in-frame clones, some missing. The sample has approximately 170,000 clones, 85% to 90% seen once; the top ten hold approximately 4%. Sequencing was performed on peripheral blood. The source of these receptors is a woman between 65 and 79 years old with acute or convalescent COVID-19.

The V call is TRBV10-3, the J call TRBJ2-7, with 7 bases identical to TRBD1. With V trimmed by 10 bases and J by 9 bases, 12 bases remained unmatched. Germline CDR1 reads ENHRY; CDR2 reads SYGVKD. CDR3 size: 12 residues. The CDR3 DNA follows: TGTGCCAGCCAAAGTCAGGGGGACAGGCAGTACTTC. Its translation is CASQSQGDRQYF.

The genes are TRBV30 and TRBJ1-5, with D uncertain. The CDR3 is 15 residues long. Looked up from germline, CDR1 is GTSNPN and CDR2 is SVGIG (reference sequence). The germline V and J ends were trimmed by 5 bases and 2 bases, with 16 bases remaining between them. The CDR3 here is CAWGSGVEGNQPQHF. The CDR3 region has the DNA TGTGCCTGGGGAAGCGGGGTAGAGGGCAATCAGCCCCAGCATTTT.

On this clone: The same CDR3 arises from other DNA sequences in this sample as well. This CDR3 is CSASGGQPQHF. The CDR3 region has the DNA TGCAGTGCCTCCGGGGGTCAGCCCCAGCATTTT. This chain joins TRBV20-1 and TRBJ1-5; possibly TRBD1 for D (5 bases). The V gene lost 6 bases and the J gene lost 6 bases, with 9 bases spanning the gap. The CDR3 extends over 11 amino acids. Germline V CDR1 and CDR2: DFQATT, SNEGSKA (reference sequence).

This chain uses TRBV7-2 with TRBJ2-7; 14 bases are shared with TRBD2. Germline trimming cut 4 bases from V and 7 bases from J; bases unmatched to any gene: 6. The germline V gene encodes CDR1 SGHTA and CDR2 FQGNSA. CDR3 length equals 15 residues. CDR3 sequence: CASSWGTSGGREQYF. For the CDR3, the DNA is TGTGCCAGCAGCTGGGGGACTAGCGGGGGCCGGGAGCAGTACTTC.

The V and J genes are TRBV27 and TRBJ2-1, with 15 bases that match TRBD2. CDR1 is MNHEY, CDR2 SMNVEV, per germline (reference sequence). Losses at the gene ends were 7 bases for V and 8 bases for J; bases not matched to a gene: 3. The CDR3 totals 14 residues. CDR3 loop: CASIGTSGGYEQFF. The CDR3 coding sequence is TGTGCCAGCATCGGGACTAGCGGGGGGTATGAGCAGTTCTTC.

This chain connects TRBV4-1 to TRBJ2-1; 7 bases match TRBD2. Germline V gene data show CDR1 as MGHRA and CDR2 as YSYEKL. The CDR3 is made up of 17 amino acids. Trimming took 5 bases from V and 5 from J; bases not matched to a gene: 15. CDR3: CASSSQARPRENNEQFF. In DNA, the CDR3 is TGCGCCAGCAGCTCACAAGCGCGGCCGCGGGAGAACAATGAGCAGTTCTTC.

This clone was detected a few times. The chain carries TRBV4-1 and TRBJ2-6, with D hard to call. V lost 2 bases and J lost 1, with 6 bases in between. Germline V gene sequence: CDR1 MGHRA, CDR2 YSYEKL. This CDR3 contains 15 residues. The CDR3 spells CASSQLKSGANVLTF. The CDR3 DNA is TGCGCCAGCAGCCAACTAAAGTCTGGGGCCAACGTCCTGACTTTC.

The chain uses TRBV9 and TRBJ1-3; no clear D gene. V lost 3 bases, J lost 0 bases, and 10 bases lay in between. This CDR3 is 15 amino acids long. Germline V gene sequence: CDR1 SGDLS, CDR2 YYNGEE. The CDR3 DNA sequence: TGTGCCAGCAGCGCCCAGATGTTCTCTGGAAACACCATATATTTT. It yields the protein CASSAQMFSGNTIYF.

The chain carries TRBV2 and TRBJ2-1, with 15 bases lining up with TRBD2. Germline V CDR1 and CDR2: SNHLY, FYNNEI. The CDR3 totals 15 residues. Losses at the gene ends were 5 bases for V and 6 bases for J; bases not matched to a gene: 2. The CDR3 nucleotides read TGTGCCAGCAGTTCGGGACTAGCGGGAGGCAATGAGCAGTTCTTC. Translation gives CASSSGLAGGNEQFF.

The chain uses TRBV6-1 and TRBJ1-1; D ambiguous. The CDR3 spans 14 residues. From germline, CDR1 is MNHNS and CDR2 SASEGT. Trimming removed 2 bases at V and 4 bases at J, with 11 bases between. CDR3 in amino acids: CASSEHSQVTEAFF. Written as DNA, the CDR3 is TGTGCCAGCAGTGAACACTCCCAGGTCACTGAAGCTTTCTTT.

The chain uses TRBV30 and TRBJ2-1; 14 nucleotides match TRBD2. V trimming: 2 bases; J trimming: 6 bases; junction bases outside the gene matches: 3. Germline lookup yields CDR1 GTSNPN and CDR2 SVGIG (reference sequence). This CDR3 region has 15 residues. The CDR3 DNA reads TGTGCCTGGAGTCGAGGGACTAGCGGGAGCAATGAGCAGTTCTTC. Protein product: CAWSRGTSGSNEQFF.

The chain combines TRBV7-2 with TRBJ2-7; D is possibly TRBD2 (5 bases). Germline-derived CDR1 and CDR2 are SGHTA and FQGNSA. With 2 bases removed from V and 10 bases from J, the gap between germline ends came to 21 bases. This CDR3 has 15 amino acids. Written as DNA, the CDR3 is TGTGCCAGCAGCTTATCTGCCAGTGGAGGCACCACACAGTACTTC. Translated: CASSLSASGGTTQYF. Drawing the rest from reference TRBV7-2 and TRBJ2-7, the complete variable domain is GAGVSQSPSNKVTEKGKDVELRCDPISGHTALYWYRQSLGQGLEFLIYFQGNSAPDKSGLPSDRFSAERTGGSVSTLTIQRTQQEDSAVYLCASSLSASGGTTQYFGPGTRLTVT.

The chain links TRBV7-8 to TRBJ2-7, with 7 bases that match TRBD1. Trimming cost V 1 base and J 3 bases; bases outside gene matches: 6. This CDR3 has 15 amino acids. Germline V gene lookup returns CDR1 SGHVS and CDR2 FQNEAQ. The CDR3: CASSLGPGTDYEQYF. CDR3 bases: TGTGCCAGCAGCTTAGGTCCCGGGACAGACTACGAGCAGTACTTC.

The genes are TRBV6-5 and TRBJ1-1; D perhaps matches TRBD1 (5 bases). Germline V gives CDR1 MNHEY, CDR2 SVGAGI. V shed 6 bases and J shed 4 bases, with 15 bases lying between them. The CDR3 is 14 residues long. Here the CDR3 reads CASSHGGTSTEAFF. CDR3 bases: TGTGCCAGCAGCCACGGGGGGACTAGCACTGAAGCTTTCTTT.

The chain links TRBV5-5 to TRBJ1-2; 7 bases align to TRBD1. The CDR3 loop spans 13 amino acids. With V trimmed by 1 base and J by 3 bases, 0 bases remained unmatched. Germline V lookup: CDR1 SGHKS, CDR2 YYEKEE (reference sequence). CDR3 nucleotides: TGTGCCAGCAGCTTGACAGGGGACTATGGCTACACCTTC. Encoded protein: CASSLTGDYGYTF.

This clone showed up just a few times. CDR3 in amino acids: CSVEEGPNYGYTF. The CDR3 bases are TGCAGCGTTGAGGAGGGGCCGAACTATGGCTACACCTTC. The V call is TRBV29-1, the J call TRBJ1-2; D is possibly TRBD1 (5 bases). The CDR3 has 13 residues. Germline CDR1 and CDR2: SQVTM and ANQGSEA. Trimming cost V 3 bases and J 2 bases, with 10 bases left between them.

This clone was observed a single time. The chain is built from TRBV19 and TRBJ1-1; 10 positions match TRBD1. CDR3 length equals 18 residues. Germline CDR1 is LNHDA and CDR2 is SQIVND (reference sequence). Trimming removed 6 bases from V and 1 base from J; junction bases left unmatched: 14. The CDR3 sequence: CASSARGTGVRSNTEAFF. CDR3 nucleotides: TGTGCCAGTAGCGCGCGTGGGACAGGGGTCCGATCGAACACTGAAGCTTTCTTT.

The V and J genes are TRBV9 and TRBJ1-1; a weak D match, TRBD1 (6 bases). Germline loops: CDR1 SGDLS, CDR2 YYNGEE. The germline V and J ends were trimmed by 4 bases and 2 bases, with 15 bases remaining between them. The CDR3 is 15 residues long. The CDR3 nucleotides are TGTGCCAGCAGCCCCTCAGGACAGATAAACACTGAAGCTTTCTTT. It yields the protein CASSPSGQINTEAFF.

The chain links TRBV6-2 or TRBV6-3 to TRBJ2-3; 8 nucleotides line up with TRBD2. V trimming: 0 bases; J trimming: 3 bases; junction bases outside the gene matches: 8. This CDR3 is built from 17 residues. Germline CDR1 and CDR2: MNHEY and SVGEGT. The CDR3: CASSYSGAGGFTDTQYF. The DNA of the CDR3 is TGTGCCAGCAGTTACTCCGGCGCGGGGGGTTTTACAGATACGCAGTATTTT.

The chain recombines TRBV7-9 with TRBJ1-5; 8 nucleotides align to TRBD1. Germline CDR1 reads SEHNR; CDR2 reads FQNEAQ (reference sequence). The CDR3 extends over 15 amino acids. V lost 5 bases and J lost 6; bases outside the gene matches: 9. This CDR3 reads CASSLGTGYTQPQHF. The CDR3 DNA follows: TGTGCCAGCAGCCTCGGGACAGGTTATACTCAGCCCCAGCATTTT.

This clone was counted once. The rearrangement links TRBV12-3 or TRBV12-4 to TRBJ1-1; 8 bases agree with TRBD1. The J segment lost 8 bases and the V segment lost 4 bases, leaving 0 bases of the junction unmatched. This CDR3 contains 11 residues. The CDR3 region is CASSWDREAFF. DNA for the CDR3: TGTGCCAGCAGTTGGGACAGGGAAGCTTTCTTT.

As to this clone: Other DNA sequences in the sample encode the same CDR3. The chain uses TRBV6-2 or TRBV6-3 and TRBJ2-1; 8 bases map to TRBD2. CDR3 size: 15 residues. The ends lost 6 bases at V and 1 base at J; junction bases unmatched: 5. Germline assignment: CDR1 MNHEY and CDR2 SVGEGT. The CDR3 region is CASSPLAGSYNEQFF. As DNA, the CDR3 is TGTGCCAGCAGCCCTCTAGCGGGTTCCTACAATGAGCAGTTCTTC.

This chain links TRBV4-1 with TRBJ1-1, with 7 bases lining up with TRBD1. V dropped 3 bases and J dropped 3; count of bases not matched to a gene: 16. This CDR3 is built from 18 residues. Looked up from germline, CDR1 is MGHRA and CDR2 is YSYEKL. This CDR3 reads CASSQVGFRTGPYTEAFF. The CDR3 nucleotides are TGCGCCAGCAGCCAGGTTGGGTTTCGGACAGGACCCTACACTGAAGCTTTCTTT.

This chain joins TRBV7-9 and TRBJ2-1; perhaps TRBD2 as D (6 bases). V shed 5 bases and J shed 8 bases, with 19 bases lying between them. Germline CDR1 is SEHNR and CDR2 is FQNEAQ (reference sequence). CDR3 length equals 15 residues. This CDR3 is CASSSFSGWGDEQFF. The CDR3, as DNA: TGTGCCAGCAGCAGCTTTAGCGGCTGGGGGGATGAGCAGTTCTTC.

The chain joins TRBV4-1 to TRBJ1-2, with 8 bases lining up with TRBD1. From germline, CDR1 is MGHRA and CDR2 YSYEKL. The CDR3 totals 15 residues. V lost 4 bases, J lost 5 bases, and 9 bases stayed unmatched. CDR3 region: CASSRDRTGPYGYTF. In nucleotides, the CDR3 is TGCGCCAGCAGCCGGGACCGGACAGGGCCGTATGGCTACACCTTC.

As DNA, the CDR3 is TGTGCCAGCAGCTTTCGAATTAGCGGGGGAAACACAGATACGCAGTATTTT. Amino acid sequence: CASSFRISGGNTDTQYF. J is TRBJ2-3 and V is TRBV7-9; TRBD2 aligns across 9 bases. Trimming at V came to 3 bases and at J to 2 bases, leaving 9 bases not matched to a gene. The germline gives CDR1 SEHNR, CDR2 FQNEAQ (reference sequence). The CDR3 has 17 residues.

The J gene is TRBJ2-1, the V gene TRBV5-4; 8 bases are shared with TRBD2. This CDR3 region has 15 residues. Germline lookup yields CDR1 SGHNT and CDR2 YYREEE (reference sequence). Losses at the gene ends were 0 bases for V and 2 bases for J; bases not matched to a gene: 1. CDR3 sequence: CASSLVAGTYNEQFF. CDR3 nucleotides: TGTGCCAGCAGCTTGGTAGCGGGGACCTACAATGAGCAGTTCTTC.

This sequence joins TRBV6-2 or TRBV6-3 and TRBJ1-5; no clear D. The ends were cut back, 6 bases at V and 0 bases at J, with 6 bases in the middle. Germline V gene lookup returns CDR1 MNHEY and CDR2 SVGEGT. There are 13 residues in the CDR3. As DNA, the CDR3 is TGTGCCAGCAGCCCTCATAGCAATCAGCCCCAGCATTTT. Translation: CASSPHSNQPQHF.